The 27 T cell receptor beta chains reported below all come from one sample, sequenced in a study of lymphopenia after photon versus proton radiotherapy. Data came from immunoSEQ multiplex PCR; TCRdb stores just in-frame clones and leaves some out. The table has around 53,000 clones, around four fifths seen once. This material consisted of peripheral blood, taken from a patient treated with photon-based radiotherapy. These receptors were taken from a man between 45 and 60 years old with gastric cancer.

This clone was seen just once. The chain combines TRBV6-5 with TRBJ2-1; TRBD2 aligns across 10 bases. V was pared by 5 bases and J by 7 bases, with 8 bases of the junction left unmatched. From germline, CDR1 is MNHEY and CDR2 SVGAGI. This CDR3 region has 15 residues. CDR3 residues: CASSPSSGSVNEQFF. DNA of the CDR3: TGTGCCAGCAGTCCCTCTAGCGGGAGTGTGAATGAGCAGTTCTTC.

This clone was counted once. V and J are TRBV28 and TRBJ2-5; D is possibly TRBD1 (6 bases). This CDR3 is 14 amino acids long. Germline-derived CDR1 and CDR2 are MDHEN and SYDVKM. V lost 6 bases and J 4 bases, leaving 15 bases between the germline ends. CDR3 sequence reads: CASSRGGQRETQYF. DNA of the CDR3: TGTGCCAGCAGCAGGGGTGGTCAAAGAGAGACCCAGTACTTC.

This chain uses TRBV6-6 with TRBJ1-2; 8 bases agree with TRBD1. The junction had 14 bases not matched to a gene; V was cut back by 7 bases and J by 7 bases. The CDR3 totals 15 residues. Germline V gene sequence: CDR1 MNHNY, CDR2 SVGAGI (reference sequence). DNA of the CDR3: TGTGCCAGCACACAAGGAGGGACAGGTTCCCTTGGCTACACCTTC. Translation: CASTQGGTGSLGYTF.

With respect to this clone: The sample holds other DNA sequences that translate to the same CDR3. The rearrangement joins TRBV11-2 to TRBJ1-3; D possibly corresponds to TRBD1 (5 bases). Germline V gene data show CDR1 as SGHAT and CDR2 as FQNNGV. The CDR3 runs 15 residues. The V end was cut by 1 base, the J end by 4 bases, with 11 bases between. This chain's CDR3 is CASSLGGGRGNTIYF. DNA of the CDR3: TGTGCCAGCAGCTTAGGCGGGGGACGAGGAAACACCATATATTTT.

This rearrangement joins TRBV5-6 to TRBJ2-5; perhaps TRBD1 as D (6 bases). With 4 bases removed from V and 5 bases from J, the gap between germline ends came to 15 bases. The CDR3 runs 14 residues. Per germline, CDR1 SGHDT and CDR2 YYEEEE. CDR3 in DNA: TGTGCCAGCAGCGTACAGGGATTAGGGGAGACCCAGTACTTC. This encodes CASSVQGLGETQYF.

This sequence joins TRBV6-1 and TRBJ1-1; no clear D. V gave up 3 bases and J gave up 4 bases, with 9 bases separating them. Germline loops: CDR1 MNHNS, CDR2 SASEGT. The CDR3 spans 13 residues. Here the CDR3 DNA reads TGTGCCAGCAGTGACTCCCTCTCCACTGAAGCTTTCTTT. Translation gives CASSDSLSTEAFF.

The chain has TRBV19 and TRBJ2-1, with 12 bases identical to TRBD2. Germline V lookup: CDR1 LNHDA, CDR2 SQIVND (reference sequence). The junction had 9 bases not matched to a gene; V was cut back by 5 bases and J by 7 bases. The CDR3 sequence is 16 residues long. Here the CDR3 reads CASSAETSGGSNEQFF. CDR3 nucleotide sequence: TGTGCCAGTAGTGCGGAGACTAGCGGGGGTTCGAATGAGCAGTTCTTC.

There are many counts of this clone. The rearrangement uses TRBV7-9 and TRBJ2-1, with a tentative D call TRBD2 (5 bases). Germline CDR1 and CDR2: SEHNR and FQNEAQ (reference sequence). The CDR3 sequence is 13 residues long. The V end lost 1 base, the J end lost 4 bases, and 5 bases lay between the germline ends. CDR3 protein: CASSLERYNEQFF. In nucleotides, the CDR3 is TGTGCCAGCAGCTTAGAGCGGTACAATGAGCAGTTCTTC.

The J gene is TRBJ2-7, the V gene TRBV6-5, with a possible D match to TRBD1 (6 bases). V gave up 2 bases and J gave up 0 bases, with 8 bases separating them. The CDR3 extends over 14 amino acids. Germline V gives CDR1 MNHEY, CDR2 SVGAGI. The chain's CDR3 is CASSYGQTSYEQYF. In DNA form, the CDR3 reads TGTGCCAGCAGTTACGGACAGACCTCCTACGAGCAGTACTTC.

The gene calls are TRBV10-3 and TRBJ2-5; perhaps TRBD2 as D (5 bases). Germline CDR1 is ENHRY and CDR2 is SYGVKD. This CDR3 is built from 15 residues. V was trimmed by 4 bases and J by 1 base, leaving 13 bases between them. CDR3 protein: CAISGSGSGQETQYF. DNA for the CDR3: TGTGCCATCAGTGGCAGCGGATCAGGCCAAGAGACCCAGTACTTC.

This chain joins TRBV15 and TRBJ1-4; 7 bases line up with TRBD1. With V trimmed by 1 base and J by 10 bases, 12 bases remained unmatched. The CDR3 covers 16 residues. Germline CDR1 is LNHNV and CDR2 is YYDKDF (reference sequence). The CDR3 nucleotides read TGTGCCACCAGCAGAGCAAAGTTAAGACAGGGTGGAAAACTGTTTTTT. Translating it yields CATSRAKLRQGGKLFF.

This clone occurred a few times. The chain uses TRBV7-3 and TRBJ2-2; D gene ambiguous. V was trimmed by 2 bases and J by 1 base, leaving 2 bases between them. CDR3 length: 13 amino acids. The germline CDR1 and CDR2 sequences are SGHTA and FQGTGA. CDR3 in DNA: TGTGCCAGCAGCTTAGGGAACACCGGGGAGCTGTTTTTT. Its translation: CASSLGNTGELFF.

The chain uses TRBV6-5 and TRBJ1-5; 8 positions agree with TRBD1. The CDR3 has 15 residues. V shed 2 bases and J 6 bases; nucleotides not matched to a gene: 6. Germline V gives CDR1 MNHEY, CDR2 SVGAGI. The CDR3 spells CASSYGRGPGQPQHF. DNA for the CDR3: TGTGCCAGCAGTTACGGCAGGGGGCCGGGTCAGCCCCAGCATTTT.

This sequence joins TRBV6-6 and TRBJ1-1, with D maybe TRBD1 (6 bases). V lost 7 bases and J 0 bases, leaving 12 bases between the germline ends. Germline CDR1 MNHNY, CDR2 SVGAGI (reference sequence). The CDR3 covers 14 residues. The CDR3 DNA is TGTGCCAGCATCACAGGGCGGATGAACACTGAAGCTTTCTTT. Amino acid sequence: CASITGRMNTEAFF.

CDR3 amino acids: CASSSGGLAGGTDTQYF. As DNA, the CDR3 is TGTGCCAGCAGTTCTGGGGGTCTAGCGGGAGGAACAGATACGCAGTATTTT. The chain employs TRBV28 and TRBJ2-3; 11 bases are a match to TRBD2. CDR3 size: 17 residues. Germline values: CDR1 MDHEN, CDR2 SYDVKM. V gave up 4 bases and J gave up 3 bases; unmatched junction bases: 9.

The sample holds one count of this clone. In DNA, the CDR3 is TGTGCCAGCAGCTTAAGTCTAGTGGGGACCCAGTACTTC. This sequence encodes CASSLSLVGTQYF. J is TRBJ2-5 and V is TRBV2; D is ambiguous. The germline CDR1 and CDR2 sequences are SNHLY and FYNNEI. Trimming stripped 6 bases from V and 7 bases from J, with 15 bases between. The CDR3 loop spans 13 amino acids.

The rearrangement joins TRBV5-4 to TRBJ1-6, with D possibly being TRBD1 (5 bases). The CDR3 consists of 15 residues. V was cut by 0 bases and J by 6 bases, with 10 bases left in between. The germline gives CDR1 SGHNT, CDR2 YYREEE (reference sequence). This chain's CDR3 is CASSLVGHINSPLHF. In nucleotides, the CDR3 is TGTGCCAGCAGCTTGGTAGGACATATTAATTCACCCCTCCACTTT.

The chain couples TRBV27 to TRBJ1-4, with 7 bases that match TRBD1. Germline CDR1 reads MNHEY; CDR2 reads SMNVEV (reference sequence). CDR3 length: 14 amino acids. J gave up 5 bases and V 2 bases, and 2 bases lay outside the gene matches. CDR3 loop: CASSLSRGNEKLFF. DNA for the CDR3: TGTGCCAGCAGTTTAAGCAGGGGGAATGAAAAACTGTTTTTT.

The chain joins TRBV30 to TRBJ1-1; D is unresolved. Trimming took off 5 bases at V and 1 base at J, with 11 bases between the two ends. The CDR3 loop spans 13 amino acids. Germline CDR1 and CDR2: GTSNPN and SVGIG (reference sequence). CDR3 loop: CAWGGQKNTEAFF. CDR3 bases: TGTGCCTGGGGCGGGCAAAAGAACACTGAAGCTTTCTTT.

This chain links TRBV11-3 with TRBJ2-7; either TRBD1 or TRBD2 may fit D (5 bases each). Trimming took off 5 bases at V and 6 bases at J, with 14 bases between the two ends. CDR1 is SGHNT, CDR2 YENEEA, per germline. The CDR3 totals 13 residues. CDR3: CASSRDGGSEQYF. CDR3 nucleotides: TGTGCCAGCAGCCGAGATGGGGGTTCCGAGCAGTACTTC.

This chain joins TRBV5-1 and TRBJ2-1; no definite D call. Germline V CDR1 and CDR2: SGHRS, YFSETQ. The CDR3 loop spans 13 amino acids. Between the trimmed V and J ends, which lost 3 bases and 5 bases, there was a span of 9 bases. This CDR3 reads CASSSQWNNEQFF. CDR3 DNA sequence: TGCGCCAGCAGCTCCCAGTGGAACAATGAGCAGTTCTTC.

The chain recombines TRBV28 with TRBJ1-5; possible D gene TRBD1, 5 bases. Germline V CDR1 and CDR2: MDHEN, SYDVKM. This CDR3 has 18 amino acids. V shed 3 bases and J shed 0 bases, with 18 bases lying between them. The CDR3 spells CASSFRDRLLYSNQPQHF. In nucleotides, the CDR3 is TGTGCCAGCAGTTTCCGGGACCGACTACTATATAGCAATCAGCCCCAGCATTTT.

This clone is a singleton in its sample. V is TRBV9 and J is TRBJ2-1; D not resolved. Germline V gene sequence: CDR1 SGDLS, CDR2 YYNGEE. V lost 2 bases and J 2 bases, leaving 11 bases between the germline ends. This CDR3 has 15 residues. The DNA of the CDR3 is TGTGCCAGCAGCGTTGGACGTCCGACCTACAATGAGCAGTTCTTC. It encodes CASSVGRPTYNEQFF. The full variable domain, in which reference TRBV9 and TRBJ2-1 provide the parts outside the CDR3, is DSGVTQTPKHLITATGQRVTLRCSPRSGDLSVYWYQQSLDQGLQFLIQYYNGEERAKGNILERFSAQQFPDLHSELNLSSLELGDSALYFCASSVGRPTYNEQFFGPGTRLTVL.

V is TRBV5-1 and J is TRBJ2-3, with D hard to call. Germline values: CDR1 SGHRS, CDR2 YFSETQ. The CDR3 has 15 amino acids. The ends were cut back, 0 bases at V and 6 bases at J, with 14 bases in the middle. For the CDR3, the DNA is TGCGCCAGCAGCTTGGCCCGCCCCGGGCCGGATACGCAGTATTTT. Encoded protein: CASSLARPGPDTQYF.

The chain has TRBV4-3 and TRBJ2-2; 7 nucleotides match TRBD2. J was trimmed by 1 base and V by 0 bases; bases with no gene match: 5. The CDR3 spans 17 residues. Germline-derived CDR1 and CDR2 are LGHNA and YSLEER. As DNA, the CDR3 is TGCGCCAGCAGCCAAGATTGGCTAGCGGAGAACACCGGGGAGCTGTTTTTT. Translation gives CASSQDWLAENTGELFF.

The J gene is TRBJ2-3, the V gene TRBV7-2; tentative D call: TRBD2 (7 bases). CDR1 and CDR2 from the germline V gene are SGHTA and FQGNSA. The CDR3 length is 16 residues. V lost 5 bases and J 5 bases, leaving 20 bases between the germline ends. This chain's CDR3 is CASSPRLGGQVDTQYF. CDR3 in DNA: TGTGCCAGCAGCCCACGGCTGGGGGGGCAGGTAGATACGCAGTATTTT.

The J gene is TRBJ2-1, the V gene TRBV27; D possibly matches TRBD1 or TRBD2 (5 bases each). The CDR3 runs 16 residues. V was clipped by 4 bases and J by 4 bases, with 17 bases between them. The germline V gene encodes CDR1 MNHEY and CDR2 SMNVEV (reference sequence). CDR3 amino acids: CASSSPGRGAYNEQFF. The CDR3 DNA sequence: TGTGCCAGCAGTTCCCCGGGACGAGGGGCTTACAATGAGCAGTTCTTC.